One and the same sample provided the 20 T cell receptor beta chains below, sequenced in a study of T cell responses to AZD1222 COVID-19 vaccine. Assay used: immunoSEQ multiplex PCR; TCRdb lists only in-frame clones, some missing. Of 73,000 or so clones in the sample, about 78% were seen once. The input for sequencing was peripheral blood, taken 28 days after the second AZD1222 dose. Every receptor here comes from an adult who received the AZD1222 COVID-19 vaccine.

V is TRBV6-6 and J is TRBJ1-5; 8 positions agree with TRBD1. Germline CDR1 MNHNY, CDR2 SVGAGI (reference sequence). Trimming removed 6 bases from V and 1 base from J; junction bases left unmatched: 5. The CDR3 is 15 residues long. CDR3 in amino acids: CASRKGDRSNQPQHF. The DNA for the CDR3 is TGTGCCAGCAGAAAGGGGGACAGGAGCAATCAGCCCCAGCATTTT.

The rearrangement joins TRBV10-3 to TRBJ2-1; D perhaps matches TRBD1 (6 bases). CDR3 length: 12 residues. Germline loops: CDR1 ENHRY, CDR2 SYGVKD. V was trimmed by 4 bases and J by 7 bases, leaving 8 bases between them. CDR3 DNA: TGTGCCATCAGTGCAGGGGCTAATGAGCAGTTCTTC. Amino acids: CAISAGANEQFF.

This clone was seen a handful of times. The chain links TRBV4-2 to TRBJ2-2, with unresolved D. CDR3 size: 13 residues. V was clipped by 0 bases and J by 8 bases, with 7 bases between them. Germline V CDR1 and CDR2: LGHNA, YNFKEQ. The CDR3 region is CASSQDERGELFF. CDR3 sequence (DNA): TGTGCCAGCAGCCAAGACGAACGTGGGGAGCTGTTTTTT.

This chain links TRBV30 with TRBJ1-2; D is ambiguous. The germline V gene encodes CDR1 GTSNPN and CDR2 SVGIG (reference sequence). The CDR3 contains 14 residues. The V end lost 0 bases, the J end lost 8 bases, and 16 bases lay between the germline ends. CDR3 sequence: CAWSVWERVPGYTF. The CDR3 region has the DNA TGTGCCTGGAGTGTCTGGGAGAGGGTTCCGGGCTACACCTTC.

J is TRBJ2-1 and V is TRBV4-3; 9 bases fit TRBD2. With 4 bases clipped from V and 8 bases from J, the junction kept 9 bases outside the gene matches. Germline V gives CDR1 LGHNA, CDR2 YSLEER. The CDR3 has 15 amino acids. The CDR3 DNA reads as TGCGCCAGCAGCCGTACCGGGACTAGCCGCGATGAGCAGTTCTTC. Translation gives CASSRTGTSRDEQFF.

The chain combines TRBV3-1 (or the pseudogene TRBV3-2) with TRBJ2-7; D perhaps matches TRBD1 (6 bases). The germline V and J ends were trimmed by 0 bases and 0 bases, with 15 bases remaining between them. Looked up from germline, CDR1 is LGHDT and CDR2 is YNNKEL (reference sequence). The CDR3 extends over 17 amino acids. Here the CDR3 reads CASSQDSFGTPSYEQYF. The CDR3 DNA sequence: TGTGCCAGCAGCCAAGATTCATTTGGGACACCCTCCTACGAGCAGTACTTC.

CDR3 nucleotides: TGTGCCAGCAGTTCTTTGGGACACAAGAACACTGAAGCTTTCTTT. This gives the protein CASSSLGHKNTEAFF. The chain carries TRBV2 and TRBJ1-1; possibly TRBD1 for D (6 bases). V was pared by 5 bases and J by 1 base, with 14 bases between. CDR3 length: 15 residues. Per germline, CDR1 SNHLY and CDR2 FYNNEI.

The CDR3 bases are TGTGCCAGCAGTTTATCTCTAGCGGGAGCCTACGAGCAGTACTTC. Encoded protein: CASSLSLAGAYEQYF. The chain joins TRBV27 to TRBJ2-7, with 10 bases matching TRBD2. J was trimmed by 2 bases and V by 0 bases; bases with no gene match: 1. This CDR3 contains 15 residues. The germline gives CDR1 MNHEY, CDR2 SMNVEV (reference sequence).

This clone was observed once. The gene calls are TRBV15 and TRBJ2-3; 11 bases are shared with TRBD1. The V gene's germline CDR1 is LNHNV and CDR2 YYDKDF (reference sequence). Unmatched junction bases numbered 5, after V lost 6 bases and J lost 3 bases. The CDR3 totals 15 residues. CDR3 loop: CATRQDRGLTDTQYF. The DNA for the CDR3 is TGTGCCACCAGACAGGACAGGGGGCTGACAGATACGCAGTATTTT.

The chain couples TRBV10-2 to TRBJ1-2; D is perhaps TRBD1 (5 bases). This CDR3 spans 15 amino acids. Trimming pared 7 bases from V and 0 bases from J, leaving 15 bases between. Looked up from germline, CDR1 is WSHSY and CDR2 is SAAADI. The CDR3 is CASTPLMGANYGYTF. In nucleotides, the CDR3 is TGCGCCAGCACCCCCTTGATGGGGGCTAACTATGGCTACACCTTC.

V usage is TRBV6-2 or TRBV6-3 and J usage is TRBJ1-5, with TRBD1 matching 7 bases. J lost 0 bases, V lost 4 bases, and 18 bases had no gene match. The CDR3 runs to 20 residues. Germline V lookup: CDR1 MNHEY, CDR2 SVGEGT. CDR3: CASSSIPMGQRGRSNQPQHF. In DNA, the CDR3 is TGTGCCAGCAGTTCCATTCCGATGGGACAGCGGGGGCGTAGCAATCAGCCCCAGCATTTT.

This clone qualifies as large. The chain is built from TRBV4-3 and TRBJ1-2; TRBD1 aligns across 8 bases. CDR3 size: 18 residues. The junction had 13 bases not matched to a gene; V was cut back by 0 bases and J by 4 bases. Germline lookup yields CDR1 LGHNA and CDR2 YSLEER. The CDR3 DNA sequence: TGCGCCAGCAGCCAAGATTTCCCCCTGACAGGGGTTGGCTATGGCTACACCTTC. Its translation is CASSQDFPLTGVGYGYTF.

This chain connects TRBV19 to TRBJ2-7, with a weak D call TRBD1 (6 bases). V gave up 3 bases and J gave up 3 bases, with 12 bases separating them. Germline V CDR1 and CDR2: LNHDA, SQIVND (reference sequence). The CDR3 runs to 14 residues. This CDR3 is CASSIKEGDYEQYF. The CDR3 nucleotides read TGTGCCAGTAGTATTAAAGAGGGGGACTACGAGCAGTACTTC.

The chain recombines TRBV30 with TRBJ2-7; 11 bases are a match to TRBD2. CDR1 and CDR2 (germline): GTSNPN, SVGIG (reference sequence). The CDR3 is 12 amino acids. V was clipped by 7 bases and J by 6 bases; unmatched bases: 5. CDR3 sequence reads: CASGLAGTEQYF. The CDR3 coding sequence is TGTGCCTCCGGACTAGCGGGTACCGAGCAGTACTTC.

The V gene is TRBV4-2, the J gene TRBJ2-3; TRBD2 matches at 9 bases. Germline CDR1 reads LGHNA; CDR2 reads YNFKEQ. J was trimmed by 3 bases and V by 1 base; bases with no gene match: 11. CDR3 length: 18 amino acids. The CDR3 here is CASSQATLFSGSTDTQYF. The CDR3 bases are TGTGCCAGCAGCCAAGCCACGCTTTTTAGCGGGAGTACAGATACGCAGTATTTT.

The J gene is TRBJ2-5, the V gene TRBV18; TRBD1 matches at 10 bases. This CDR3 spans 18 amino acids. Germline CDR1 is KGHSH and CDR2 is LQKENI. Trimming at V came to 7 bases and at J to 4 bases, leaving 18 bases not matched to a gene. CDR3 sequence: CASFATGTGVVNRETQYF. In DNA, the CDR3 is TGTGCCAGCTTCGCCACCGGGACAGGGGTTGTCAATCGAGAGACCCAGTACTTC.

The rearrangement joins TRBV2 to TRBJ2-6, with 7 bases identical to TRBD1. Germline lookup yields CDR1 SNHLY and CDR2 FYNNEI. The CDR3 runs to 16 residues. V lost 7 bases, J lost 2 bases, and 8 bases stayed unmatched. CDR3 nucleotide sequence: TGTGCCAGCAAAAAGACAGGGTTAACTGGGGCCAACGTCCTGACTTTC. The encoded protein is CASKKTGLTGANVLTF.

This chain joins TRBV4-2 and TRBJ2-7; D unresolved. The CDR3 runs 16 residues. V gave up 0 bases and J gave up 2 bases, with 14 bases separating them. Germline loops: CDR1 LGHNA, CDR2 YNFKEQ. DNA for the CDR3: TGTGCCAGCAGCCAAGATAGTGCGGCTCGCGCCTACGAGCAGTACTTC. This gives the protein CASSQDSAARAYEQYF.

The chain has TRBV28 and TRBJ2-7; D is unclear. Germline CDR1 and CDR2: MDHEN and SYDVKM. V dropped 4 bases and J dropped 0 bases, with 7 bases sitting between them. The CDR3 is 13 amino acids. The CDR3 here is CASSSGFSYEQYF. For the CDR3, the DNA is TGTGCCAGCAGTTCGGGTTTCTCCTACGAGCAGTACTTC.

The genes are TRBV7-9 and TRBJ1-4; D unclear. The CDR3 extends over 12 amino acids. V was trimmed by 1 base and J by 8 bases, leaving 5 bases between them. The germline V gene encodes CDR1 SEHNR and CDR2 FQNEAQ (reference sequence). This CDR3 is CASSLVEEKLFF. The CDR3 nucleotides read TGTGCCAGCAGCTTAGTGGAGGAAAAACTGTTTTTT. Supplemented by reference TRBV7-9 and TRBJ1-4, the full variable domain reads DTGVSQNPRHKITKRGQNVTFRCDPISEHNRLYWYRQTLGQGPEFLTYFQNEAQLEKSRLLSDRFSAERPKGSFSTLEIQRTEQGDSAMYLCASSLVEEKLFFGSGTQLSVL.